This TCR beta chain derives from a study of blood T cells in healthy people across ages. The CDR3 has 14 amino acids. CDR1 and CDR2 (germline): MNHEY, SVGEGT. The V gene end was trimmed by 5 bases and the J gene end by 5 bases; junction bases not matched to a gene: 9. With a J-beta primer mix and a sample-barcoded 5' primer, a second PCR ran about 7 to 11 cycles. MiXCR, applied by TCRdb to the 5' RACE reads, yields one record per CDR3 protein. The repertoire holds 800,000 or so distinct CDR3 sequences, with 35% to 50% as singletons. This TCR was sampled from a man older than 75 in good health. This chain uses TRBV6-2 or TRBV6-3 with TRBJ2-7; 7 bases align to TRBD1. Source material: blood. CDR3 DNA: TGTGCCAGCAGTATAGGAAGGGGGCGGAACGAGCAGTACTTC. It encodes CASSIGRGRNEQYF.